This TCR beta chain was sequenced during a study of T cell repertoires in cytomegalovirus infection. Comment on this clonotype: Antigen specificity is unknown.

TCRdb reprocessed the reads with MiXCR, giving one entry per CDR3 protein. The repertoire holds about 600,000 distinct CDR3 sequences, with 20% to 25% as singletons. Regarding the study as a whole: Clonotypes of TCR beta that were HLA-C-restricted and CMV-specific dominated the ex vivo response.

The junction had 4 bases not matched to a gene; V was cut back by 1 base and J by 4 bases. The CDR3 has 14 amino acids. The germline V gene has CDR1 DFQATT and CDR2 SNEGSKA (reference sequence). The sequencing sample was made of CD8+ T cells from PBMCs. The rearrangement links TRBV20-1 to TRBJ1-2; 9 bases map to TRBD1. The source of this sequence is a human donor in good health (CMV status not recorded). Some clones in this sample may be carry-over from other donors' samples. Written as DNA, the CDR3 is TGCAGTGCTAGAGGGGACAGGGAGGGCTATGGCTACACCTTC. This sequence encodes CSARGDREGYGYTF.